Below, 24 T cell receptor beta chains from the same sample are listed, as sequenced in a study of OX40 agonist ivuxolimab in advanced cancers. Sequencing used immunoSEQ multiplex PCR; TCRdb keeps in-frame clones, though not all of them. The repertoire holds 25,000 to 40,000 clones, with around 83% as singletons. Sample: CD4+ or CD8+ T cells sorted from blood, taken in a trial of the OX40 agonist ivuxolimab. These receptors came from an adult with an advanced solid tumor such as melanoma, head and neck, liver or kidney cancer.

This chain links TRBV27 with TRBJ2-7; no clear D. Per the germline V gene, CDR1 is MNHEY and CDR2 is SMNVEV (reference sequence). Trimming left V 6 bases short and J 5 bases short, with 17 bases between. This CDR3 is built from 14 residues. CDR3 nucleotide sequence: TGTGCCAGCAGCGTTAAAGACTTCCGCGACGAGCAGTACTTC. Translated: CASSVKDFRDEQYF.

V and J are TRBV2 and TRBJ1-5; D gene uncertain. This CDR3 is built from 15 residues. Trimming left V 5 bases short and J 0 bases short, with 11 bases between. Germline-derived CDR1 and CDR2 are SNHLY and FYNNEI. The CDR3, as DNA: TGTGCCAGCAGTTTTCTGGACTATAGCAATCAGCCCCAGCATTTT. It is translated as CASSFLDYSNQPQHF.

The chain recombines TRBV5-1 with TRBJ2-7, with D possibly being TRBD1 or TRBD2 (5 bases each). Germline V CDR1 and CDR2: SGHRS, YFSETQ. V was shortened by 1 base and J by 1 base, with 9 bases between the two germline ends. The CDR3 is 14 residues long. CDR3 sequence reads: CASSLLGESYEQYF. The DNA for the CDR3 is TGCGCCAGCAGCTTGTTGGGGGAGTCCTACGAGCAGTACTTC.

The rearrangement uses TRBV28 and TRBJ1-2, with 7 bases lining up with TRBD1. J lost 2 bases, V lost 10 bases, and 7 bases had no gene match. From germline, CDR1 is MDHEN and CDR2 SYDVKM. This CDR3 is 13 amino acids long. The CDR3 DNA reads as TGTGCCATCCCGGGACAGCTAAACTATGGCTACACCTTC. It yields the protein CAIPGQLNYGYTF.

V usage is TRBV9 and J usage is TRBJ2-2; TRBD1 is a possible D gene (6 bases). With 3 bases removed from V and 0 bases from J, the gap between germline ends came to 12 bases. This CDR3 has 16 residues. Germline-derived CDR1 and CDR2 are SGDLS and YYNGEE. CDR3 sequence: CASSGRRTANTGELFF. CDR3 nucleotides: TGTGCCAGCAGCGGAAGGCGGACAGCGAACACCGGGGAGCTGTTTTTT.

The chain has TRBV4-1 and TRBJ2-2; 10 positions match TRBD2. The CDR3 has 15 amino acids. Germline trimming cut 4 bases from V and 5 bases from J; bases unmatched to any gene: 4. CDR1 is MGHRA and CDR2 is YSYEKL in the germline V gene. CDR3 region: CASSLAGGGTGELFF. As DNA, the CDR3 is TGCGCCAGCAGCCTAGCGGGGGGCGGAACCGGGGAGCTGTTTTTT.

This clone occurred a few times. This chain joins TRBV7-3 and TRBJ1-2; D is perhaps TRBD1 (6 bases). CDR3 length equals 14 residues. From germline, CDR1 is SGHTA and CDR2 FQGTGA. Trimming took off 5 bases at V and 4 bases at J, with 14 bases between the two ends. CDR3 loop: CASSDYRVCYGYTF. Written as DNA, the CDR3 is TGTGCCAGCAGCGACTACAGGGTTTGCTATGGCTACACCTTC.

This clone was picked up one time. This CDR3 reads CAWNRGSYEQYF. The CDR3 coding sequence is TGTGCCTGGAACAGGGGTAGCTACGAGCAGTACTTC. The chain joins TRBV30 to TRBJ2-7; TRBD1 matches at 7 bases. The CDR3 covers 12 residues. Germline trimming cut 4 bases from V and 3 bases from J; bases unmatched to any gene: 3. Germline CDR1 reads GTSNPN; CDR2 reads SVGIG (reference sequence).

The genes are TRBV19 and TRBJ2-5; no definite D call. Germline V gene lookup returns CDR1 LNHDA and CDR2 SQIVND (reference sequence). Between the trimmed V and J ends, which lost 10 bases and 6 bases, there was a span of 15 bases. CDR3 length: 12 residues. The CDR3 nucleotides are TGTGCCACCCGAGATGAGACGAAGACCCAGTACTTC. This encodes CATRDETKTQYF.

The chain is built from TRBV7-9 and TRBJ1-2; 9 nucleotides align to TRBD1. In germline, CDR1 is SEHNR, CDR2 FQNEAQ (reference sequence). This CDR3 is built from 14 residues. J gave up 8 bases and V 5 bases, and 9 bases lay outside the gene matches. This CDR3 reads CASSPGTGYGGYTF. CDR3 in DNA: TGTGCCAGCAGCCCAGGGACAGGGTATGGGGGCTACACCTTC.

The chain employs TRBV28 and TRBJ1-2; D unresolved. V was cut by 5 bases and J by 2 bases, with 12 bases left in between. The germline V gene has CDR1 MDHEN and CDR2 SYDVKM. The CDR3 spans 14 residues. The CDR3 nucleotides are TGTGCCAGCAGTCCAAGCGACATCAACTATGGCTACACCTTC. Its translation: CASSPSDINYGYTF.

This chain joins TRBV7-6 and TRBJ2-7; D uncertain. The CDR3 extends over 14 amino acids. The germline V gene has CDR1 SGHVS and CDR2 FNYEAQ. V gave up 5 bases and J gave up 0 bases, with 11 bases separating them. CDR3 protein: CASSPEVSSYEQYF. For the CDR3, the DNA is TGTGCCAGCAGCCCAGAGGTCAGCTCCTACGAGCAGTACTTC.

The chain combines TRBV28 with TRBJ1-4; D is undetermined. The CDR3 is made up of 14 amino acids. Trimming pared 5 bases from V and 5 bases from J, leaving 12 bases between. Per germline, CDR1 MDHEN and CDR2 SYDVKM. The CDR3 loop is CASSTPRQNEKLFF. The CDR3 DNA follows: TGTGCCAGCAGTACCCCAAGGCAGAATGAAAAACTGTTTTTT.

The genes are TRBV19 and TRBJ2-2, with 7 bases identical to TRBD1. The CDR3 length is 14 residues. The junction had 3 bases not matched to a gene; V was cut back by 3 bases and J by 5 bases. CDR1 and CDR2 from the germline V gene are LNHDA and SQIVND (reference sequence). CDR3 in DNA: TGTGCCAGTAGTATGCAGGGGGATACCGGGGAGCTGTTTTTT. Residues: CASSMQGDTGELFF.

The chain joins TRBV7-9 to TRBJ2-3; D uncertain. The germline V and J ends were trimmed by 3 bases and 4 bases, with 11 bases remaining between them. The CDR3 is made up of 14 amino acids. Germline CDR1 SEHNR, CDR2 FQNEAQ (reference sequence). In DNA, the CDR3 is TGTGCCAGCAGCTTTTTCGAGATATCAGATACGCAGTATTTT. It is translated as CASSFFEISDTQYF.

This chain links TRBV27 with TRBJ2-1; no reliable D call. Germline V gene data show CDR1 as MNHEY and CDR2 as SMNVEV (reference sequence). The V end lost 2 bases, the J end lost 4 bases, and 12 bases lay between the germline ends. The CDR3 runs to 15 residues. The CDR3 DNA reads as TGTGCCAGCAGTTTAGGTCCTACTCCGTACAATGAGCAGTTCTTC. Residues: CASSLGPTPYNEQFF.

For this clone: At one boundary the junction diverges from the germline segment, which might be a read error. This sequence joins TRBV6-1 and TRBJ2-7, with D maybe TRBD2 (5 bases). The CDR3 loop spans 13 amino acids. Germline-derived CDR1 and CDR2 are MNHNS and SASEGT. The CDR3 protein is CASRTGNSYGQYF. The CDR3 DNA sequence: TGTGCCAGCAGGACCGGGAACTCCTACGGGCAGTACTTC.

The rearrangement joins TRBV30 to TRBJ1-1; D is uncertain. V lost 2 bases and J lost 7, with 14 bases in between. The CDR3 length is 13 residues. CDR1 is GTSNPN, CDR2 SVGIG, per germline (reference sequence). The CDR3 loop is CAWSKQLEFEAFF. CDR3 nucleotide sequence: TGTGCCTGGAGTAAACAGCTTGAATTTGAAGCTTTCTTT. Variable domain in full (rest from reference TRBV30 and TRBJ1-1): SQTIHQWPATLVQPVGSPLSLECTVEGTSNPNLYWYRQAAGRGLQLLFYSVGIGQISSEVPQNLSASRPQDRQFILSSKKLLLSDSGFYLCAWSKQLEFEAFFGQGTRLTVV.

The chain combines TRBV9 with TRBJ1-1; no firm D call. The germline V gene encodes CDR1 SGDLS and CDR2 YYNGEE. CDR3 length equals 18 residues. V was trimmed by 2 bases and J by 3 bases, leaving 23 bases between them. CDR3 sequence reads: CASSVFLAGQPPHTEAFF. The CDR3 nucleotides are TGTGCCAGCAGCGTTTTTTTGGCCGGGCAGCCTCCCCACACTGAAGCTTTCTTT.

The rearrangement links TRBV5-1 to TRBJ2-3; D perhaps matches TRBD1 (5 bases). The germline V and J ends were trimmed by 3 bases and 11 bases, with 13 bases remaining between them. This CDR3 region has 12 residues. Germline CDR1 and CDR2: SGHRS and YFSETQ. CDR3 DNA sequence: TGCGCCAGCAGCTCGGACACCTTTTGGCAGTATTTT. Translation gives CASSSDTFWQYF. Full variable domain (rest looked up from reference TRBV5-1 and TRBJ2-3): KAGVTQTPRYLIKTRGQQVTLSCSPISGHRSVSWYQQTPGQGLQFLFEYFSETQRNKGNFPGRFSGRQFSNSRSEMNVSTLELGDSALYLCASSSDTFWQYFGPGTRLTVL.

This chain uses TRBV7-9 with TRBJ1-2; 7 nucleotides agree with TRBD1. There are 13 residues in the CDR3. The trim removed 4 bases at V and 8 bases at J, leaving 7 bases unmatched. Germline assignment: CDR1 SEHNR and CDR2 FQNEAQ (reference sequence). The DNA for the CDR3 is TGTGCCAGCAGCTCCCCGGACAGGCACGGCTACACCTTC. Encoded protein: CASSSPDRHGYTF.

The genes are TRBV7-2 and TRBJ2-1; 9 bases are a match to TRBD2. The CDR3 is 16 residues long. CDR1 and CDR2 from the germline V gene are SGHTA and FQGNSA. V gave up 2 bases and J gave up 8 bases; unmatched junction bases: 10. The CDR3: CASSLLAGVPSDEQFF. In DNA form, the CDR3 reads TGTGCCAGCAGCTTATTAGCGGGGGTGCCCTCTGATGAGCAGTTCTTC. Full variable domain (rest looked up from reference TRBV7-2 and TRBJ2-1): GAGVSQSPSNKVTEKGKDVELRCDPISGHTALYWYRQSLGQGLEFLIYFQGNSAPDKSGLPSDRFSAERTGGSVSTLTIQRTQQEDSAVYLCASSLLAGVPSDEQFFGPGTRLTVL.

The V and J genes are TRBV4-1 and TRBJ2-1; no reliable D call. The CDR3 is made up of 15 amino acids. Germline CDR1 reads MGHRA; CDR2 reads YSYEKL. Deletions cut 3 bases from V and 8 bases from J, with 17 bases between. This CDR3 is CASSHEPGRADEQFF. The CDR3 nucleotides read TGCGCCAGCAGCCACGAACCGGGCCGTGCCGATGAGCAGTTCTTC.

This clone was seen only once. This chain connects TRBV28 to TRBJ2-7; weak D call: TRBD1 (6 bases). V was clipped by 3 bases and J by 0 bases, with 12 bases between them. This CDR3 has 15 residues. CDR1 and CDR2 from the germline V gene are MDHEN and SYDVKM. CDR3 nucleotide sequence: TGTGCCAGCAGTTTGGGGCAGGGGTTCTCCTACGAGCAGTACTTC. It specifies CASSLGQGFSYEQYF.